This T cell receptor (beta chain) is drawn from a study of T cell responses to AZD1222 COVID-19 vaccine. CDR1 and CDR2 from the germline V gene are MNHEY and SVGAGI. The CDR3 runs to 15 residues. Trimming took off 5 bases at V and 3 bases at J, with 16 bases between the two ends. Study-level findings and limits: Spike-specific TCR breadth and depth went up after people got two AZD1222 doses.

Note on this clone: Antigen: not known.

Produced via immunoSEQ multiplex PCR; TCRdb's table is partial and in-frame only. This table holds 130,000 to 150,000 clones, 93% found once. Sample: peripheral blood, taken on day 0 of AZD1222 vaccination. This TCR came from an adult in good health. The rearrangement uses TRBV6-5 and TRBJ1-1; no definite D call. This CDR3 is CASSQLTNRHTEAFF. The CDR3 DNA is TGTGCCAGCAGTCAATTGACAAACCGACACACTGAAGCTTTCTTT.